The 7 T cell receptor beta chains below were found in one sample sequenced in a study of blood T cell repertoires in COVID-19. Profiling relied on immunoSEQ multiplex PCR, and the TCRdb table lists in-frame clones only, not all of them. The top ten hold about 4.8% of the sample, which has 85,000 to 130,000 clones, 75% to 85% seen once. The sequencing input was peripheral blood. The receptors originated from a man between 60 and 75 years old with acute or convalescent COVID-19.

This clone was detected only a few times. The rearrangement uses TRBV2 and TRBJ1-5; D possibly corresponds to TRBD1 (5 bases). The CDR3 consists of 13 residues. The V and J ends lost 10 bases and 3 bases respectively, with 13 bases between them. Germline loops: CDR1 SNHLY, CDR2 FYNNEI. The CDR3 bases are TGTGCCACCAAAAGCAGGGACAATCAGCCCCAGCATTTT. Protein sequence: CATKSRDNQPQHF.

For the CDR3, the DNA is TGCGCCAGCAGCCAAGATCCATCCAGGACAACTGAAAAACTGTTTTTT. Its protein is CASSQDPSRTTEKLFF. V and J are TRBV4-1 and TRBJ1-4; D perhaps matches TRBD1 (5 bases). Trimming left V 0 bases short and J 7 bases short, with 15 bases between. The CDR3 loop spans 16 amino acids. Per the germline V gene, CDR1 is MGHRA and CDR2 is YSYEKL.

The chain is built from TRBV7-9 and TRBJ1-1; 7 bases fit TRBD1. V lost 5 bases and J lost 1; bases outside the gene matches: 7. The CDR3 consists of 15 residues. Germline-derived CDR1 and CDR2 are SEHNR and FQNEAQ (reference sequence). CDR3 bases: TGTGCCAGCAGCCGAACGGACAGGCCGAACACTGAAGCTTTCTTT. This gives the protein CASSRTDRPNTEAFF.

The chain uses TRBV19 and TRBJ1-5, with 10 bases fitting TRBD1. The trim removed 3 bases at V and 5 bases at J, leaving 1 base unmatched. This CDR3 spans 14 amino acids. Per germline, CDR1 LNHDA and CDR2 SQIVND (reference sequence). The CDR3 DNA follows: TGTGCCAGTAGTATGACAGGGGGCGATCAGCCCCAGCATTTT. Translation: CASSMTGGDQPQHF.

This chain uses TRBV10-3 with TRBJ2-1; D call uncertain. The CDR3 loop spans 16 amino acids. V lost 6 bases and J 0 bases, leaving 15 bases between the germline ends. The V gene's germline CDR1 is ENHRY and CDR2 SYGVKD. The CDR3 DNA is TGTGCCATCAGGAAAGGAGCTCCCGGCTCCTACAATGAGCAGTTCTTC. Translated, it gives CAIRKGAPGSYNEQFF.

The chain joins TRBV6-5 to TRBJ1-1; the match to TRBD1 covers 7 bases. Germline lookup yields CDR1 MNHEY and CDR2 SVGAGI. The CDR3 spans 14 residues. Trimming removed 8 bases from V and 4 bases from J; junction bases left unmatched: 10. The CDR3 region is CASLRRAGGTEAFF. CDR3 nucleotides: TGTGCCAGCCTTCGGAGGGCAGGGGGCACTGAAGCTTTCTTT.

This chain's CDR3 is CASSSHRGQNSPLHF. The CDR3 DNA follows: TGTGCCAGCAGCTCCCACAGGGGGCAGAATTCACCCCTCCACTTT. V gene TRBV7-2 combines with J gene TRBJ1-6; 9 nucleotides match TRBD1. The CDR3 consists of 15 residues. The junction had 5 bases not matched to a gene; V was cut back by 4 bases and J by 7 bases. Per the germline V gene, CDR1 is SGHTA and CDR2 is FQGNSA.